One and the same sample provided the 7 T cell receptor beta chains below, sequenced in a study of radiotherapy plus CTLA-4 blockade in lung cancer. Clones were read by immunoSEQ multiplex PCR, and TCRdb kept only the in-frame ones, dropping some. The sample has some 90,000 clones, roughly 86% seen once. Sequenced here: peripheral blood, sampled from a patient treated with radiotherapy plus ipilimumab. The receptors originated from a human donor with non-small cell lung cancer who had a partial response to radiotherapy plus ipilimumab.

The chain has TRBV4-1 and TRBJ2-1; no reliable D call. V lost 0 bases and J lost 0, with 6 bases in between. Germline assignment: CDR1 MGHRA and CDR2 YSYEKL. The CDR3 contains 15 residues. The CDR3 DNA follows: TGCGCCAGCAGCCAAGACGGGTCCTCCTACAATGAGCAGTTCTTC. Translated, it gives CASSQDGSSYNEQFF.

The chain recombines TRBV13 with TRBJ2-7, with a tentative D call TRBD2 (7 bases). Trimming removed 4 bases at V and 2 bases at J, with 18 bases between. This CDR3 is 16 amino acids long. Germline CDR1 and CDR2: PRHDT and FYEKMQ (reference sequence). CDR3 in amino acids: CASSSGRGGLPYEQYV. In nucleotides, the CDR3 is TGTGCCAGCAGCTCAGGAAGGGGGGGCCTACCCTACGAGCAGTACGTC.

This chain joins TRBV30 and TRBJ2-1; D perhaps matches TRBD2 (6 bases). Germline V gene lookup returns CDR1 GTSNPN and CDR2 SVGIG (reference sequence). The CDR3 runs 14 residues. Trimming removed 1 base at V and 0 bases at J, with 7 bases between. The CDR3 DNA is TGTGCCTGGAGTGCCGGGGGCTCCTACAATGAGCAGTTCTTC. It yields the protein CAWSAGGSYNEQFF.

The V gene is TRBV10-3, the J gene TRBJ2-7; 9 nucleotides align to TRBD1. Germline lookup yields CDR1 ENHRY and CDR2 SYGVKD. The CDR3 totals 14 residues. After removal of 6 bases from V and 6 bases from J, the junction contained 9 bases not matched to a gene. CDR3 nucleotide sequence: TGTGCCATCAGACGGGACAGGGCCGGACGCGAGCAGTACTTC. Amino acid sequence: CAIRRDRAGREQYF.

The V call is TRBV6-5, the J call TRBJ1-1, with D maybe TRBD1 (6 bases). V gave up 6 bases and J gave up 3 bases, with 14 bases separating them. The CDR3 loop spans 14 amino acids. Germline lookup yields CDR1 MNHEY and CDR2 SVGAGI. The chain's CDR3 is CASRKQGRDTEAFF. DNA of the CDR3: TGTGCCAGCAGAAAACAGGGTAGGGACACTGAAGCTTTCTTT.

J is TRBJ1-1 and V is TRBV7-3; TRBD1 matches at 8 bases. Germline-derived CDR1 and CDR2 are SGHTA and FQGTGA. The CDR3 has 15 residues. V shed 5 bases, J shed 4 bases, and the junction held 9 bases outside the gene matches. CDR3 in amino acids: CASSPYGQGVTEAFF. The CDR3 coding sequence is TGTGCCAGCAGCCCGTACGGACAGGGCGTCACTGAAGCTTTCTTT.

The gene calls are TRBV5-1 and TRBJ2-2; 7 bases match TRBD1. CDR3 length: 14 residues. Germline lookup yields CDR1 SGHRS and CDR2 YFSETQ. V shed 4 bases and J 4 bases; nucleotides not matched to a gene: 4. As DNA, the CDR3 is TGCGCCAGCAGCCCCCGGACAGGCACCGGGGAGCTGTTTTTT. It specifies CASSPRTGTGELFF.